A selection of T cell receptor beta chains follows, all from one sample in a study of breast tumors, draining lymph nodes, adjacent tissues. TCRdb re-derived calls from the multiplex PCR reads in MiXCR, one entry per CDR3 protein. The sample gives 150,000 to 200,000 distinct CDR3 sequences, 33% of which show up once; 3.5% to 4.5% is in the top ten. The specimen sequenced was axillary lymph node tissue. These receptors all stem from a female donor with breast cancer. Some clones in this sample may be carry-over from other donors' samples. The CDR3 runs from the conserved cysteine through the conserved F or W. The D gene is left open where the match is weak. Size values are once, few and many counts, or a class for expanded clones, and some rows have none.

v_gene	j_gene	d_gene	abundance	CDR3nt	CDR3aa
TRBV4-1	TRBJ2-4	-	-	TGCGCCAGCAGCCCCGTGGGGCTAGCCAAAAACATTCAGTACTTC	CASSPVGLAKNIQYF
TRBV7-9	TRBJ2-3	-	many	TGTGCCAGCAGCTTAGCGGCCCGAGGGTCAGATACGCAGTATTTT	CASSLAARGSDTQYF
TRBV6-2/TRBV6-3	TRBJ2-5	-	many	TGTGCCAGCACTCCATTCGACCAAGAGACCCAGTACTTC	CASTPFDQETQYF
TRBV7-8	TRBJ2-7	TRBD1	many	TGTGCCAGCAGCACTCCCGACAGGGACTACGAGCAGTACTTC	CASSTPDRDYEQYF
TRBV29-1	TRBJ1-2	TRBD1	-	TGCAGCTTAGGGGGGACAGGGAATGGCTACACCTTC	CSLGGTGNGYTF
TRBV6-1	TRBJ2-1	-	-	TGTGCCAGCAGTGGATCTAGCGCATGGAATGAGCAGTTCTTC	CASSGSSAWNEQFF
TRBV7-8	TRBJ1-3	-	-	TGTGCCAGCAGCCCCGGCGGGGGAAGGAATGGAAACACCGTATATTTT	CASSPGGGRNGNTVYF
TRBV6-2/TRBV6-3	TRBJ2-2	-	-	TGTGCCAGCAGTTACTCGGCCGGGGAGCTGTTTTTT	CASSYSAGELFF
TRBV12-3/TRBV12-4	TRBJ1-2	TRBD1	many	TGTGCCAGCTGGGGGGGCCAGGGGGAATGGAATGGCTACACCTTC	CASWGGQGEWNGYTF
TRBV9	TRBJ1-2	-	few	TGTGCCAGCAGCGTAGTTCCGGGGGCGCGCGGCTATGGCTACACCTTC	CASSVVPGARGYGYTF
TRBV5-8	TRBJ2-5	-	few	TGTGCCAGCAGCTATGGGAGCCCCCCCGGTGAGACCCAGTACTTC	CASSYGSPPGETQYF
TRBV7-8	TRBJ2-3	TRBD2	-	TGTGCCAGCAGCCGTAATCCGGGACTAGCGGGAGCAATAGGGTTGAGCACAGATACGCAGTATTTT	CASSRNPGLAGAIGLSTDTQYF
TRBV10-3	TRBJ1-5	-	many	TGTGCCATCGGCAGGGATAGCAATCAGCCCCAGCATTTT	CAIGRDSNQPQHF
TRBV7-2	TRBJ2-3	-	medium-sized	TGTGCCAGCAGCTTAGAGGGTTCGGTAGATACGCAGTATTTT	CASSLEGSVDTQYF
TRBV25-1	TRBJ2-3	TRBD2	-	TGTGCCAGCAGTTGGACACTAGCGGGGGGCACAGATACGCAGTATTTT	CASSWTLAGGTDTQYF
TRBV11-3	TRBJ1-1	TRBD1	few	TGTGCCAGCAGCGGGGACAGGGGGGCTGAAGCTTTCTTT	CASSGDRGAEAFF
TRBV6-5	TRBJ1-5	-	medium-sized	TGTGCCAGCAGTTCGGGGAACGGTCAGCCCCAGCATTTT	CASSSGNGQPQHF
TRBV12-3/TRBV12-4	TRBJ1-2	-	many	TGTGCCAGCAGTTTTTGGACGGGATATGGCTACACCTTC	CASSFWTGYGYTF
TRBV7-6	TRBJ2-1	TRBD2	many	TGTGCCAGCAGCTTATTTAGCGGGAGTTCCTACAATGAGCAGTTCTTC	CASSLFSGSSYNEQFF
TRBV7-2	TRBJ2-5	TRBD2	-	TGTGCCAGCAGTTGGTGGACTAGCGGGACCCAGTACTTC	CASSWWTSGTQYF
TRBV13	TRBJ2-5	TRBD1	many	TGTGCCAGCAGCCGAGGGACAGGGGACTTCCAAGAGACCCAGTACTTC	CASSRGTGDFQETQYF
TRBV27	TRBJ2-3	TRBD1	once	TGTGCCAGTGGGACAGGCAAAGATACGCGGTATTTT	CASGTGKDTRYF
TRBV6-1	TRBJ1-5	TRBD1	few	TGTGCCAGCCGGACAGGGGGCGTCAATCAGCCCCAGCATTTT	CASRTGGVNQPQHF
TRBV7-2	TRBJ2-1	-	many	TGTGCCTCCCGATTTAGCGGAGGAGTGGGAAATGAGCAGTTCTTC	CASRFSGGVGNEQFF
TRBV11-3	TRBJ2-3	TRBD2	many	TGTGCCAGCAGCCCCGGACTAGCGGGGGGCCTAGGCACAGATACGCAGTATTTT	CASSPGLAGGLGTDTQYF
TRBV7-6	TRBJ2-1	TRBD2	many	TGTGCCAGCAGCTTAGCCGGACTAGCGGGGTACAATGAGCAGTTCTTC	CASSLAGLAGYNEQFF
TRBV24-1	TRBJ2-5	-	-	TGTGCCACCAGTGCTAGACTGACGGGCCAAGAGACCCAGTACTTC	CATSARLTGQETQYF
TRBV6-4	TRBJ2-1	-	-	TGTGCCAGCAGTGACCCCAGAGGACTGTTCTTC	CASSDPRGLFF
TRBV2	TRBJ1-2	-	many	TGTGCCAGCAGTGAGTTGGCGGGGGGGGACTATGGCTACACCTTC	CASSELAGGDYGYTF